This TCR beta chain was sequenced during a study of cytomegalovirus exposure and HLA in healthy donors. The overall study: An early release of data contained approximately 85 million unique TCRs, which came from HLA-typed donors. Study observations and caveats: Another analysis was done later, and it associated 16,951 TCR beta sequences with HLA alleles at 0.05 false discovery rate. Earlier analysis found most TCR beta V segments productive about 90% or about 30% of the time. Reported results showed that the classifier diagnosed cytomegalovirus status with high specificity and sensitivity.

CDR3 size: 14 residues. V was cut by 2 bases and J by 4 bases, with 11 bases left in between. Germline V CDR1 and CDR2: SGHTA, FQGTGA. It was with 60 Vbeta and 13 Jbeta primers that the PCR ran. Assay: immunoSEQ multiplex PCR; the TCRdb copy retains only in-frame clones and omits some. The sample contains 150,000 or so clones, approximately 72% of which appear only once. Concerning this clone: No antigen is known for it.

This rearrangement joins TRBV7-3 to TRBJ2-5; D is perhaps TRBD2 (5 bases). The clonotype comes from a man aged 18 to 30 in good health and CMV-seronegative. Sequencing was done on a sample of PBMCs. CDR3 sequence: CASSLPRLAETQYF. DNA of the CDR3: TGTGCCAGCAGCTTACCCCGCCTAGCAGAGACCCAGTACTTC.